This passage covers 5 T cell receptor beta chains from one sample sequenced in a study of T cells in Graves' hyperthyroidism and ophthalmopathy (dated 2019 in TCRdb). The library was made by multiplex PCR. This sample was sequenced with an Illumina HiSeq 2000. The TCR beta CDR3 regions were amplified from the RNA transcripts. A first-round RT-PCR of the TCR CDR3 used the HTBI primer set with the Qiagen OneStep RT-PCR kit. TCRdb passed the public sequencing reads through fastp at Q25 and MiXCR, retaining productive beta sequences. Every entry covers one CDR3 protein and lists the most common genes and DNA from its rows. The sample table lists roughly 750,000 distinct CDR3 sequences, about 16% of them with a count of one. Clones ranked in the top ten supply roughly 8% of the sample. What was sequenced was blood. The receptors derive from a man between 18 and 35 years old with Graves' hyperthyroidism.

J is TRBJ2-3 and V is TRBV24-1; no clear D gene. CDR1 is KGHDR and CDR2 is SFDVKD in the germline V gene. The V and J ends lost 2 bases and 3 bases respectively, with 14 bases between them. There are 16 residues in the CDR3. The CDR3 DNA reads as TGTGCCACCAGTGATTCGGACCGTTCTGGGACAGATACGCAGTATTTT. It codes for CATSDSDRSGTDTQYF.

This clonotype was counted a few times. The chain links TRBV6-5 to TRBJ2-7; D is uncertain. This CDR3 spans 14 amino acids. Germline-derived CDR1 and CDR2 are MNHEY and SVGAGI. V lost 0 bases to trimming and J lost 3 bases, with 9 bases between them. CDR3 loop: CASSYSRNLYEQYF. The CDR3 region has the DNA TGTGCCAGCAGTTACTCGCGTAACCTCTACGAGCAGTACTTC.

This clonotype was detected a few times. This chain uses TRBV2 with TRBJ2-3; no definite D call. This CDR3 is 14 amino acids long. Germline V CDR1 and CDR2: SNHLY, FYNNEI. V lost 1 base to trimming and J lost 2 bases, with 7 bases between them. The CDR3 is CASSEDTLTDTQYF. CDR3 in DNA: TGTGCCAGCAGTGAAGACACCCTCACAGATACGCAGTATTTT.

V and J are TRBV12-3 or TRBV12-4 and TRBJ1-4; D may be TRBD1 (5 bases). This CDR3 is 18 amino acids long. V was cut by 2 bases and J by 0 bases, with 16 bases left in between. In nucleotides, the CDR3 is TGTGCCAGCAGTTTAAGGGGCAGATATATTGCAACTAATGAAAAACTGTTTTTT. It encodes CASSLRGRYIATNEKLFF.

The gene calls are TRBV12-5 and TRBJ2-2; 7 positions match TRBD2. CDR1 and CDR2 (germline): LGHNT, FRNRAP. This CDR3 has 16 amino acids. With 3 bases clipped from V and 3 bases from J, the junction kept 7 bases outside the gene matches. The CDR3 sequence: CASGLVLADYTGELFF. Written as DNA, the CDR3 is TGTGCTAGTGGTTTAGTCCTAGCGGATTACACCGGGGAGCTGTTTTTT.